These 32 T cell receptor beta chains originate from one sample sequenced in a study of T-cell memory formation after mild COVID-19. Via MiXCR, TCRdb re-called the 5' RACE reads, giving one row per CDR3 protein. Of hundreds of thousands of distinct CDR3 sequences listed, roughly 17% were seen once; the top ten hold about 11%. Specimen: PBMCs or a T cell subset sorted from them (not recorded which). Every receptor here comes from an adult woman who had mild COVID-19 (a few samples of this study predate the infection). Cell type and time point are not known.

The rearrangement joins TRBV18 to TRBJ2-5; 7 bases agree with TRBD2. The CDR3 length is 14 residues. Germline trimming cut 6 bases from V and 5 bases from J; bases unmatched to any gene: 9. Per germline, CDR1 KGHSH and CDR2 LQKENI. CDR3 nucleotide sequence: TGTGCCAGCTCTGCGCGGGGGATGAGGGAGACCCAGTACTTC. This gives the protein CASSARGMRETQYF.

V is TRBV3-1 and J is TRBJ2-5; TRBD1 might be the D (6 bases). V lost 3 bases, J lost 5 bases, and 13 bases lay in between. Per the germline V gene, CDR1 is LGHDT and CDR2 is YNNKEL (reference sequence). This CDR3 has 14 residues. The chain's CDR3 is CASSQINREETQYF. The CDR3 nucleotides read TGTGCCAGCAGCCAGATTAACAGGGAGGAGACCCAGTACTTC.

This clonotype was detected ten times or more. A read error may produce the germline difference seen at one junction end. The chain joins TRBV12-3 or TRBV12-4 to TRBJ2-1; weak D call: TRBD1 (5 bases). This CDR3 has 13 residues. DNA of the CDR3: TGTGCCAGCAGCTTAGGGGTATACAATGAGCAGTTCTTC. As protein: CASSLGVYNEQFF.

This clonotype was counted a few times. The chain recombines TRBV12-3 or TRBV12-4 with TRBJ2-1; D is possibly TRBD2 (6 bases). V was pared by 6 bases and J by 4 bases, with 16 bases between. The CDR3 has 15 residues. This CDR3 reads CASSPPGLIYNEQFF. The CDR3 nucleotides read TGTGCCAGCAGCCCCCCGGGACTCATATACAATGAGCAGTTCTTC.

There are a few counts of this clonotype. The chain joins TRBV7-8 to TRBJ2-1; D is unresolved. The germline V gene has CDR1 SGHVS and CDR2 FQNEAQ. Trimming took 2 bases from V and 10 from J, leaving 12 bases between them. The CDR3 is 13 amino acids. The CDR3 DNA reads TGTGCCAGCAGCTTAAGGCGACTGCCAGAGCAGTTCTTC. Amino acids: CASSLRRLPEQFF.

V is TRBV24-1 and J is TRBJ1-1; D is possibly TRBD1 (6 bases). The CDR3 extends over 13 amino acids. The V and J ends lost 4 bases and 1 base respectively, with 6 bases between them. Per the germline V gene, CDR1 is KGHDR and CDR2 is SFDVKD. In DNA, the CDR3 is TGTGCCACCAGTGAACAGGGGAACACTGAAGCTTTCTTT. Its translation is CATSEQGNTEAFF.

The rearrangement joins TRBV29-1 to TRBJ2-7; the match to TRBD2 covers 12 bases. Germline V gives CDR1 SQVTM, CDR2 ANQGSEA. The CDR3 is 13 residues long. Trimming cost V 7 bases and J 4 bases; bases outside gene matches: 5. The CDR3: CSAGTSGSYEQYF. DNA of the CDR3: TGCAGCGCCGGGACTAGCGGGTCGTACGAGCAGTACTTC.

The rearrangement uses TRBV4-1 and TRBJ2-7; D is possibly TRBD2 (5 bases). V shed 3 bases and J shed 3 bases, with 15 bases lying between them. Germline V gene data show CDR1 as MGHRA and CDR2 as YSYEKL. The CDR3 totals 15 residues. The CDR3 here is CASSHNQDGNYEQYF. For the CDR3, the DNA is TGCGCCAGCAGCCATAACCAGGACGGGAACTACGAGCAGTACTTC.

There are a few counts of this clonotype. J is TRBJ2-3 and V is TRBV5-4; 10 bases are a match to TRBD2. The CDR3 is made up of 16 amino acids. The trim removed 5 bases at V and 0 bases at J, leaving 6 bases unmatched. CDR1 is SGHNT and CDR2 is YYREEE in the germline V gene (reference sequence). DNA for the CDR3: TGTGCCAGCAGTCTAGCGGGAGCAGTTAGCACAGATACGCAGTATTTT. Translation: CASSLAGAVSTDTQYF. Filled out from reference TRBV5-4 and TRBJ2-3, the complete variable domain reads ETGVTQSPTHLIKTRGQQVTLRCSSQSGHNTVSWYQQALGQGPQFIFQYYREEENGRGNFPPRFSGLQFPNYSSELNVNALELDDSALYLCASSLAGAVSTDTQYFGPGTRLTVL.

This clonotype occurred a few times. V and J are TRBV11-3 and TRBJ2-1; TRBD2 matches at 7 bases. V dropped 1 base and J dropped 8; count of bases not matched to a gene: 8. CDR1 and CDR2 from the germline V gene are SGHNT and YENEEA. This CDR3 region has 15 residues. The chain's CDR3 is CASSLGGAGYYEQFF. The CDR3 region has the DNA TGTGCCAGCAGCTTAGGGGGAGCGGGATACTATGAGCAGTTCTTC.

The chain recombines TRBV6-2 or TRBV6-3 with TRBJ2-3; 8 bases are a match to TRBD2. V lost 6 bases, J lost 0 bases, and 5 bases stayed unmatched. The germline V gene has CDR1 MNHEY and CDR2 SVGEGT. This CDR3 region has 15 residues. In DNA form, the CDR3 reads TGTGCCAGCAGGGAAGTAGCGGGAAGCACAGATACGCAGTATTTT. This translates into CASREVAGSTDTQYF.

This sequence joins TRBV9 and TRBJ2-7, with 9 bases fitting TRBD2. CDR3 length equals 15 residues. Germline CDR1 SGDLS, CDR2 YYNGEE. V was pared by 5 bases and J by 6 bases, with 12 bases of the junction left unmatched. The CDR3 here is CASRVTGREGREQYF. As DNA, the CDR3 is TGTGCCAGCAGGGTGACTGGGCGGGAGGGCCGCGAGCAGTACTTC.

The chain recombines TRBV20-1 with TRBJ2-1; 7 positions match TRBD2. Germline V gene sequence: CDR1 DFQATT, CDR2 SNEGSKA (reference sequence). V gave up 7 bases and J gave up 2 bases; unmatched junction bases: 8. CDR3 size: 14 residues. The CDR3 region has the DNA TGCAGTGTTCTGCGGGAGTATCCCTACAATGAGCAGTTCTTC. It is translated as CSVLREYPYNEQFF.

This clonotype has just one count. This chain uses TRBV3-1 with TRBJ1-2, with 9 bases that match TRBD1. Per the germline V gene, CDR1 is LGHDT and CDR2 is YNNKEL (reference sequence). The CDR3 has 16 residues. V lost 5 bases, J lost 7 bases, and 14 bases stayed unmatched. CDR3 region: CASSAGLDRGFAGYTF. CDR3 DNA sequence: TGTGCCAGCAGCGCAGGCCTGGACAGGGGCTTTGCTGGCTACACCTTC.

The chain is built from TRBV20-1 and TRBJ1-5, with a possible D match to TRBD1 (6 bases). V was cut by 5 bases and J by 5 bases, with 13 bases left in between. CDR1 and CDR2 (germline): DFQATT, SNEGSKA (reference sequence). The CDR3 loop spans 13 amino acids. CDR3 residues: CSAGGGPYQPQHF. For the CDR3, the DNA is TGCAGTGCTGGCGGGGGGCCCTATCAGCCCCAGCATTTT.

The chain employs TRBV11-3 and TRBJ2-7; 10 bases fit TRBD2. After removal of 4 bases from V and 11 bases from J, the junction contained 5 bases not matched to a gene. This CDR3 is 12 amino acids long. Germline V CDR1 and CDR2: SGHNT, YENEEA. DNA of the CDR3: TGTGCCAGCAGCTGGACTAGCGGTGGGAAGTACTTC. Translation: CASSWTSGGKYF.

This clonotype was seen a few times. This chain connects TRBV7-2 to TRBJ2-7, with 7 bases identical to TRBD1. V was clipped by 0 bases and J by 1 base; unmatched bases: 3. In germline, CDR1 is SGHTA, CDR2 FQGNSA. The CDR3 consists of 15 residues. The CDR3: CASSLAGQVSYEQYF. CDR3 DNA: TGTGCCAGCAGCTTAGCAGGACAGGTTTCCTACGAGCAGTACTTC.

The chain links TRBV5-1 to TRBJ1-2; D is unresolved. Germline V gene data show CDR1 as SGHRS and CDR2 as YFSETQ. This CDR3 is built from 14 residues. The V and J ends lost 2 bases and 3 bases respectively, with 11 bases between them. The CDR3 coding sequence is TGCGCCAGCAGCTTCGCGCCCGCCGACTATGGCTACACCTTC. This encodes CASSFAPADYGYTF.

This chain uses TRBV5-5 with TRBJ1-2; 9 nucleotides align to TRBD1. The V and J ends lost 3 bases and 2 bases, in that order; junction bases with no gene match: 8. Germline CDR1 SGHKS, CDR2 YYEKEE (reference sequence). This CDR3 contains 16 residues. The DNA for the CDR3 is TGTGCCAGCAGCTCCGGGACAGGGCGAATGAACTATGGCTACACCTTC. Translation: CASSSGTGRMNYGYTF.

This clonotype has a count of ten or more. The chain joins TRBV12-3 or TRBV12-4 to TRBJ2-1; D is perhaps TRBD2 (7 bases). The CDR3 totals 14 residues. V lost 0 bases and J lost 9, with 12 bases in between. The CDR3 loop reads CASSLAGGPGEQFF. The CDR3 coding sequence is TGTGCCAGCAGTTTAGCGGGGGGGCCGGGTGAGCAGTTCTTC.

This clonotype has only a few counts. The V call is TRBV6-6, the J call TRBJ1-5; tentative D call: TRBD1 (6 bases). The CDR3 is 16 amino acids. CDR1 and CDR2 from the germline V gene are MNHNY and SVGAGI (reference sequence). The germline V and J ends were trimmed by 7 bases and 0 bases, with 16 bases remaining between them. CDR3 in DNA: TGTGCCAGCAACACAGGGTTCGGTAATAGCAATCAGCCCCAGCATTTT. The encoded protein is CASNTGFGNSNQPQHF.

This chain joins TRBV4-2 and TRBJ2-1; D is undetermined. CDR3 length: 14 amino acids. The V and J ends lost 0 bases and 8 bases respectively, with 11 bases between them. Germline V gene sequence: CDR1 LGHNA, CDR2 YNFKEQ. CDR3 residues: CASSQDPGRDEQFF. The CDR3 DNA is TGTGCCAGCAGCCAAGATCCCGGTCGTGATGAGCAGTTCTTC.

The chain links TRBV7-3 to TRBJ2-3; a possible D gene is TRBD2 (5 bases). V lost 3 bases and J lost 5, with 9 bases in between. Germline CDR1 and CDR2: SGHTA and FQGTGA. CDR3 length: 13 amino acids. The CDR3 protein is CASSLRAEDTQYF. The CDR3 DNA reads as TGTGCCAGCAGCTTGAGGGCTGAAGATACGCAGTATTTT.

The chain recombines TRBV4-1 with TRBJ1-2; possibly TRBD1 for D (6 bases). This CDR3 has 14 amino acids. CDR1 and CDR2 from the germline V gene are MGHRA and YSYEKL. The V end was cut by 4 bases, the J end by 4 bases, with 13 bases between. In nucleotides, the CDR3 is TGCGCCAGCAGCCGAATACAGGGAGGCTATGGCTACACCTTC. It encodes CASSRIQGGYGYTF.

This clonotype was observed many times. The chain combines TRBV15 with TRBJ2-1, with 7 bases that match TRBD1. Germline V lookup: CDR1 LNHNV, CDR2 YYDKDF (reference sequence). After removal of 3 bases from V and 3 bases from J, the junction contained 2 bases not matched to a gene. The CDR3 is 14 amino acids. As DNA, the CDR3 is TGTGCCACCAGCAGGGGGGACAGCTACAATGAGCAGTTCTTC. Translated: CATSRGDSYNEQFF.

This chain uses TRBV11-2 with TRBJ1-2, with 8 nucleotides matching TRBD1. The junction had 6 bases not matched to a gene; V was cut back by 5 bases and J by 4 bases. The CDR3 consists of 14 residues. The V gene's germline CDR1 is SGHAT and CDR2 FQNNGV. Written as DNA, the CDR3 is TGTGCCAGCAGCGCGATTACAGGGGGCTATGGCTACACCTTC. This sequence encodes CASSAITGGYGYTF.

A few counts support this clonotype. Here the CDR3 reads CATSSGGSGANVLTF. CDR3 nucleotides: TGTGCCACCAGTTCAGGGGGGTCTGGGGCCAACGTCCTGACTTTC. The chain employs TRBV24-1 and TRBJ2-6; D is perhaps TRBD1 (7 bases). The CDR3 totals 15 residues. Germline V gives CDR1 KGHDR, CDR2 SFDVKD. V lost 6 bases to trimming and J lost 1 base, with 9 bases between them.

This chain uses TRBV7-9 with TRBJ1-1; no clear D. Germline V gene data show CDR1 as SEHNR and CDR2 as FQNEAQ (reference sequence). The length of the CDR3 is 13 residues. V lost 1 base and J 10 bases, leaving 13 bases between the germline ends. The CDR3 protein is CASSLGQSSRAFF. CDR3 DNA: TGTGCCAGCAGCTTAGGACAATCGAGTCGAGCTTTCTTT.

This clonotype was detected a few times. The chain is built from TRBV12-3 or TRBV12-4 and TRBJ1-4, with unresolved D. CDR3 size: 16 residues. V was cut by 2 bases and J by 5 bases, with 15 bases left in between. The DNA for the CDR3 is TGTGCCAGCAGTTTAACTGCGGCAGACTACAATGAAAAACTGTTTTTT. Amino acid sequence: CASSLTAADYNEKLFF.

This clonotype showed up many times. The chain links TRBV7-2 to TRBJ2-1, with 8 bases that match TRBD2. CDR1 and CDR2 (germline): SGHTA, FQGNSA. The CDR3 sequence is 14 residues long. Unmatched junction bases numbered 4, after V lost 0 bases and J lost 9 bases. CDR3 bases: TGTGCCAGCAGCTTAGCGAATCTAGCGGGTGAGCAGTTCTTC. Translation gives CASSLANLAGEQFF.

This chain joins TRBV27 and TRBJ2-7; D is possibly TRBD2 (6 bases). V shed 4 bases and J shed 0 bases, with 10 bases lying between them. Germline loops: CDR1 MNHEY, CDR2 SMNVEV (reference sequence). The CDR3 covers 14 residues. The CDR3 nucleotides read TGTGCCAGCAGTTCGGGACTCAACTCCTACGAGCAGTACTTC. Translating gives CASSSGLNSYEQYF.

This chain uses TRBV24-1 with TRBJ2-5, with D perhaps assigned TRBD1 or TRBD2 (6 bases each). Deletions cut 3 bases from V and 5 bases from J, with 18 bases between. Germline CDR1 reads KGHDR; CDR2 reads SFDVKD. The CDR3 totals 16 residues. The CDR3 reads CATSDPLGGGRETQYF. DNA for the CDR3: TGTGCCACCAGTGATCCGTTAGGGGGAGGAAGGGAGACCCAGTACTTC.